The clone carrying this T cell receptor (beta chain) was recorded many times. Antigen unknown. MiXCR, run by TCRdb on the 5' RACE reads, gives a single entry per CDR3 protein. The sample has 200,000 to 250,000 distinct CDR3 sequences, 10% to 13% seen once; the top ten hold approximately 20%. Trimming removed 0 bases at V and 13 bases at J, with 12 bases between. This CDR3 is built from 12 residues. Germline CDR1 SGHDT, CDR2 YYEEEE. The sample belongs to a study of CD8 T cells in ankylosing spondylitis. Broader study findings: Clones that were linked to disease were CD8+ and were relatively rare in peripheral blood. In reactive arthritis synovial fluid and blood, some motif variants had been reported before. Matched ankylosing spondylitis synovial fluid reportedly contained a significantly enriched population of disease-linked clones. A motif of seven or eight highly homologous TCR beta variants was seen as apparently characteristic of ankylosing spondylitis blood.

This sequence joins TRBV5-6 and TRBJ2-3; D is possibly TRBD1 or TRBD2 (5 bases each). Sequenced sample: blood, either unsorted or a sorted T cell fraction (not recorded which). The TCR sequence derives from a male donor with ankylosing spondylitis or in good health (not recorded which). This CDR3 reads CASSLVSRGEYF. The DNA for the CDR3 is TGTGCCAGCAGCTTGGTGTCTCGAGGGGAGTATTTT. The complete variable domain, with remaining parts taken from reference TRBV5-6 and TRBJ2-3, reads DAGVTQSPTHLIKTRGQQVTLRCSPKSGHDTVSWYQQALGQGPQFIFQYYEEEERQRGNFPDRFSGHQFPNYSSELNVNALLLGDSALYLCASSLVSRGEYFGPGTRLTVL.